This T cell receptor beta chain is drawn from a study of T cells in Graves' hyperthyroidism and ophthalmopathy. In its sample, this clonotype was seen many times. Researchers took RNA transcripts and amplified the TCR beta CDR3 regions from them. The TCR CDR3 first-round RT-PCR relied on the HTBI primer set. From the multiplex PCR reads, TCRdb called clonotypes with MiXCR, one entry per CDR3 protein. This sample has about 130,000 distinct CDR3 sequences, with around 20% found just once. The TCR sequence derives from a woman in her 50s with Graves' hyperthyroidism that later progressed to Graves' ophthalmopathy. Input material: blood.

The CDR3 region has the DNA TGCAGTGCTACGGGGACAGGAATGGGCACCGGGGAGCTGTTTTTT. This sequence encodes CSATGTGMGTGELFF. This chain links TRBV20-1 with TRBJ2-2; 8 positions match TRBD1. V lost 4 bases, J lost 4 bases, and 8 bases stayed unmatched. Germline CDR1 and CDR2: DFQATT and SNEGSKA (reference sequence). The CDR3 extends over 15 amino acids.